What follows are 26 T cell receptor beta chains derived from one specimen sequenced in a study of shared clonotypes between healthy human individuals. Positively selected for CCR7, the CD45RO-negative cells used as naive CD8 cells excluded terminally differentiated effector memory CD45RA+ cells. Using immunoSEQ multiplex PCR, the repertoire was profiled, and TCRdb retains in-frame clones only, with some absent. Of a few million clones in the sample, roughly 95% were seen once. Input material: naive CD8+ T cells from PBMCs. The receptors here all came from a man between 18 and 35 years old in good health. Some clones in this sample may be carry-over from other donors' samples.

The V call is TRBV4-1, the J call TRBJ2-1, with 8 bases identical to TRBD2. J was trimmed by 0 bases and V by 5 bases; bases with no gene match: 3. Germline V lookup: CDR1 MGHRA, CDR2 YSYEKL. The CDR3 is 15 residues long. Written as DNA, the CDR3 is TGCGCCAGCAGCTCCCGGGGGGGCTCCTACAATGAGCAGTTCTTC. It yields the protein CASSSRGGSYNEQFF.

The chain links TRBV28 to TRBJ2-4; 12 bases fit TRBD2. The CDR3 has 20 amino acids. CDR1 is MDHEN, CDR2 SYDVKM, per germline. V dropped 3 bases and J dropped 3; count of bases not matched to a gene: 15. The CDR3 sequence: CASSFSYRTSGILGKNIQYF. The CDR3 DNA reads as TGTGCCAGCAGTTTCTCCTACAGGACTAGCGGGATTCTAGGCAAAAACATTCAGTACTTC. Using reference TRBV28 and TRBJ2-4 for the parts outside the CDR3, the full variable domain is DVKVTQSSRYLVKRTGEKVFLECVQDMDHENMFWYRQDPGLGLRLIYFSYDVKMKEKGDIPEGYSVSREKKERFSLILESASTNQTSMYLCASSFSYRTSGILGKNIQYFGAGTRLSVL.

The V and J genes are TRBV7-2 and TRBJ2-7; 7 nucleotides match TRBD2. The CDR3 totals 14 residues. Trimming removed 2 bases from V and 4 bases from J; junction bases left unmatched: 5. Germline CDR1 SGHTA, CDR2 FQGNSA. In DNA form, the CDR3 reads TGTGCCAGCAGCTTAACGGGAGGACGGTACGAGCAGTACTTC. It specifies CASSLTGGRYEQYF.

The chain carries TRBV7-6 and TRBJ2-1, with 8 nucleotides matching TRBD2. V dropped 0 bases and J dropped 2; count of bases not matched to a gene: 6. This CDR3 spans 17 amino acids. CDR1 and CDR2 (germline): SGHVS, FNYEAQ. The CDR3 region is CASSLAYKREPYNEQFF. CDR3 sequence (DNA): TGTGCCAGCAGCTTAGCGTACAAGCGGGAGCCCTACAATGAGCAGTTCTTC.

This clone was detected only once. The chain is built from TRBV5-1 and TRBJ2-7; TRBD1 aligns across 7 bases. The CDR3 has 15 residues. The germline CDR1 and CDR2 sequences are SGHRS and YFSETQ. Trimming took 3 bases from V and 2 from J; bases not matched to a gene: 8. The CDR3 DNA reads TGCGCCAGCAGCTCCCCAACAGGGGCCCCCTACGAGCAGTACTTC. Translation: CASSSPTGAPYEQYF.

This chain uses TRBV10-3 with TRBJ1-6; 7 bases match TRBD1. The CDR3 consists of 18 residues. Per germline, CDR1 ENHRY and CDR2 SYGVKD. With V trimmed by 4 bases and J by 5 bases, 14 bases remained unmatched. The CDR3 DNA is TGTGCCATCAGTGGACAGGGAGAGGACCGTAGTGATAATTCACCCCTCCACTTT. It translates to CAISGQGEDRSDNSPLHF.

The chain joins TRBV7-7 to TRBJ2-7; D uncertain. This CDR3 comprises 14 residues. From germline, CDR1 is SSHAT and CDR2 FNYEAQ (reference sequence). Trimming took 0 bases from V and 3 from J, leaving 9 bases between them. The CDR3 bases are TGTGCCAGCAGCTTAGCGCTTGGGTACTACGAGCAGTACTTC. Translation gives CASSLALGYYEQYF.

Note on this clone: The sample holds other DNA sequences that translate to the same CDR3. The CDR3 loop is CASSLVRNEQFF. DNA for the CDR3: TGTGCCAGCAGCTTAGTTAGGAATGAGCAGTTCTTC. V is TRBV7-9 and J is TRBJ2-1, with D uncertain. This CDR3 has 12 amino acids. Per germline, CDR1 SEHNR and CDR2 FQNEAQ (reference sequence). V dropped 1 base and J dropped 7 bases, with 5 bases sitting between them.

The chain links TRBV9 to TRBJ2-3; D is perhaps TRBD1 (5 bases). There are 13 residues in the CDR3. Germline V gene sequence: CDR1 SGDLS, CDR2 YYNGEE. Trimming removed 3 bases from V and 6 bases from J, with 11 bases in between. This chain's CDR3 is CASSARGKDTQYF. The CDR3 DNA follows: TGTGCCAGCAGCGCTAGGGGAAAGGATACGCAGTATTTT.

The rearrangement links TRBV16 to TRBJ1-4; D is possibly TRBD1 (5 bases). From germline, CDR1 is KGHSY and CDR2 FQNENV. The CDR3 is 14 amino acids. V shed 4 bases and J shed 5 bases, with 11 bases lying between them. CDR3 protein: CASSRPGQNEKLFF. In nucleotides, the CDR3 is TGTGCCAGCAGCCGCCCAGGGCAGAATGAAAAACTGTTTTTT.

J is TRBJ2-7 and V is TRBV27; 9 bases agree with TRBD1. Germline V lookup: CDR1 MNHEY, CDR2 SMNVEV (reference sequence). V gave up 3 bases and J gave up 5 bases; unmatched junction bases: 5. The CDR3 loop spans 14 amino acids. The CDR3 region has the DNA TGTGCCAGCAGTTTTATGACAGGGGGTGACGAGCAGTACTTC. Protein product: CASSFMTGGDEQYF.

In the case of this clone: Other DNA variants within this sample encode the same CDR3. The chain uses TRBV28 and TRBJ2-5; TRBD2 matches at 7 bases. CDR3 length: 14 amino acids. The ends lost 3 bases at V and 1 base at J; junction bases unmatched: 2. Germline V gene lookup returns CDR1 MDHEN and CDR2 SYDVKM. The CDR3 DNA reads as TGTGCCAGCAGTTTCGGGAGGACCCAAGAGACCCAGTACTTC. Translating it yields CASSFGRTQETQYF.

The V and J genes are TRBV4-1 and TRBJ2-1, with a possible D match to TRBD1 (5 bases). This CDR3 region has 12 residues. Germline V lookup: CDR1 MGHRA, CDR2 YSYEKL. Trimming pared 4 bases from V and 8 bases from J, leaving 9 bases between. This CDR3 reads CASSPRADEQFF. CDR3 DNA sequence: TGCGCCAGCAGCCCCAGGGCGGATGAGCAGTTCTTC.

V is TRBV7-9 and J is TRBJ2-5; 8 bases are shared with TRBD2. CDR1 is SEHNR, CDR2 FQNEAQ, per germline (reference sequence). The V and J ends lost 6 bases and 5 bases, in that order; junction bases with no gene match: 2. The CDR3 totals 12 residues. In DNA, the CDR3 is TGTGCCAGCAGATCGGGGGGGGAGACCCAGTACTTC. This sequence encodes CASRSGGETQYF.

The rearrangement links TRBV9 to TRBJ2-3; D remains ambiguous. The length of the CDR3 is 15 residues. Between the trimmed V and J ends, which lost 0 bases and 2 bases, there was a span of 10 bases. Germline-derived CDR1 and CDR2 are SGDLS and YYNGEE. CDR3 in DNA: TGTGCCAGCAGCGTAGCGAGAGACTTCACAGATACGCAGTATTTT. Translated: CASSVARDFTDTQYF.

The DNA for the CDR3 is TGTGCCAGCAGTGAATATTTGACGGATCGGCCTACAGAGACCCAGTACTTC. It yields the protein CASSEYLTDRPTETQYF. The V and J genes are TRBV25-1 and TRBJ2-5; D call uncertain. V was pared by 0 bases and J by 4 bases, with 18 bases between. Germline assignment: CDR1 MGHDK and CDR2 SYGVNS. This CDR3 has 17 amino acids.

The chain uses TRBV29-1 and TRBJ1-2; maybe TRBD1 (5 bases). Germline CDR1 and CDR2: SQVTM and ANQGSEA. V dropped 7 bases and J dropped 5 bases, with 20 bases sitting between them. This CDR3 contains 14 residues. CDR3 in DNA: TGCAGCGCCAGGACCCGGGACGCACTTTATGGCTACACCTTC. Its translation is CSARTRDALYGYTF.

The CDR3 spells CASSEQGTYEQYF. The DNA for the CDR3 is TGTGCCAGCAGCGAACAGGGTACCTACGAGCAGTACTTC. The chain couples TRBV9 to TRBJ2-7, with D possibly matching TRBD1 (6 bases). The CDR3 sequence is 13 residues long. Trimming took off 3 bases at V and 2 bases at J, with 9 bases between the two ends. Germline CDR1 and CDR2: SGDLS and YYNGEE.

The V gene is TRBV7-2, the J gene TRBJ2-1; the D gene is possibly TRBD1 (6 bases). This CDR3 comprises 17 residues. Trimming removed 2 bases at V and 0 bases at J, with 14 bases between. Germline V gives CDR1 SGHTA, CDR2 FQGNSA. This CDR3 reads CASSLTGHPSSYNEQFF. CDR3 in DNA: TGTGCCAGCAGCTTAACGGGACACCCAAGCTCCTACAATGAGCAGTTCTTC.

V gene TRBV14 combines with J gene TRBJ1-2; tentative D call: TRBD1 (6 bases). The CDR3 covers 14 residues. V lost 4 bases to trimming and J lost 7 bases, with 16 bases between them. The germline gives CDR1 SGHDN, CDR2 FVKESK. CDR3: CASSPRGGGRGYTF. CDR3 bases: TGTGCCAGCAGCCCGCGGGGAGGGGGACGTGGCTACACCTTC.

This chain joins TRBV27 and TRBJ1-3, with TRBD1 identical over 11 bases. The CDR3 is 17 amino acids. The germline V gene has CDR1 MNHEY and CDR2 SMNVEV (reference sequence). With V trimmed by 6 bases and J by 3 bases, 10 bases remained unmatched. CDR3 bases: TGTGCCAGCAGACCTATTGGACAGGGGGCCGATGGAAACACCATATATTTT. It is translated as CASRPIGQGADGNTIYF.

This rearrangement joins TRBV27 to TRBJ1-5; tentatively, D is TRBD1 (5 bases). Trimming cost V 1 base and J 3 bases, with 10 bases left between them. Germline CDR1 reads MNHEY; CDR2 reads SMNVEV (reference sequence). The CDR3 is 15 amino acids. DNA of the CDR3: TGTGCCAGCAGTTTATTAGGAGGGGACAATCAGCCCCAGCATTTT. Residues: CASSLLGGDNQPQHF.

CDR3 bases: TGTGCCAGCGCTAGACAATCTCTTGACGAGCAGTACTTC. This encodes CASARQSLDEQYF. The J gene is TRBJ2-7, the V gene TRBV6-6; D gene uncertain. The CDR3 covers 13 residues. V was shortened by 8 bases and J by 5 bases, with 16 bases between the two germline ends. Per germline, CDR1 MNHNY and CDR2 SVGAGI (reference sequence).

The chain employs TRBV27 and TRBJ2-7; no reliable D call. CDR3 length: 13 amino acids. CDR1 is MNHEY, CDR2 SMNVEV, per germline (reference sequence). The V end lost 0 bases, the J end lost 5 bases, and 8 bases lay between the germline ends. CDR3 protein: CASSLSSTNEQYF. The CDR3 DNA reads as TGTGCCAGCAGTTTATCGAGCACGAACGAGCAGTACTTC.

Note on this clone: This same CDR3 is encoded by further DNA sequences in the sample. This chain joins TRBV5-4 and TRBJ2-1; 7 bases match TRBD2. Trimming at V came to 4 bases and at J to 4 bases, leaving 8 bases not matched to a gene. The CDR3 is 15 residues long. Germline V gene lookup returns CDR1 SGHNT and CDR2 YYREEE (reference sequence). CDR3 nucleotides: TGTGCCAGCAGCCTAAAGCGGGAAGCGTACAATGAGCAGTTCTTC. This codes for CASSLKREAYNEQFF. Variable domain in full (rest from reference TRBV5-4 and TRBJ2-1): ETGVTQSPTHLIKTRGQQVTLRCSSQSGHNTVSWYQQALGQGPQFIFQYYREEENGRGNFPPRFSGLQFPNYSSELNVNALELDDSALYLCASSLKREAYNEQFFGPGTRLTVL.

This chain connects TRBV29-1 to TRBJ2-5, with 10 bases fitting TRBD2. This CDR3 region has 14 residues. With 3 bases clipped from V and 5 bases from J, the junction kept 6 bases outside the gene matches. Germline V lookup: CDR1 SQVTM, CDR2 ANQGSEA. The DNA for the CDR3 is TGCAGCGTTGAGGAGCGGGAGGGGTGGGAGACCCAGTACTTC. The encoded protein is CSVEEREGWETQYF.